These 20 T cell receptor beta chains were all obtained from the same sample, sequenced in a study of blood T cell repertoires in COVID-19. Generated by immunoSEQ multiplex PCR, the TCRdb table keeps only in-frame clones and is missing some. This table holds under 200,000 clones, approximately 83% found once. Input material: PBMCs or T cells enriched from blood (not recorded which). These receptors all come from a woman in her sixties or seventies who had recovered from COVID-19.

The J gene is TRBJ2-7, the V gene TRBV6-5; the match to TRBD2 covers 13 bases. The V segment lost 6 bases and the J segment 2 bases; nucleotides outside the gene matches: 4. The CDR3 spans 15 residues. Germline CDR1 and CDR2: MNHEY and SVGAGI. The CDR3 sequence is CASRTSGGPTYEQYF. The CDR3 DNA reads as TGTGCCAGCAGGACTAGCGGGGGGCCAACCTACGAGCAGTACTTC.

This chain links TRBV5-1 with TRBJ1-2; 7 bases line up with TRBD1. V was pared by 4 bases and J by 2 bases, with 8 bases of the junction left unmatched. Looked up from germline, CDR1 is SGHRS and CDR2 is YFSETQ. The CDR3 runs to 15 residues. For the CDR3, the DNA is TGCGCCAGCAGCCCGGAGGGACAGATCAACTATGGCTACACCTTC. Translated, it gives CASSPEGQINYGYTF. Using reference TRBV5-1 and TRBJ1-2 for the parts outside the CDR3, the full variable domain is KAGVTQTPRYLIKTRGQQVTLSCSPISGHRSVSWYQQTPGQGLQFLFEYFSETQRNKGNFPGRFSGRQFSNSRSEMNVSTLELGDSALYLCASSPEGQINYGYTFGSGTRLTVV.

This chain joins TRBV28 and TRBJ2-7, with TRBD1 as a possible D gene (6 bases). V was trimmed by 10 bases and J by 0 bases, leaving 13 bases between them. This CDR3 region has 13 residues. Germline V gene lookup returns CDR1 MDHEN and CDR2 SYDVKM. In nucleotides, the CDR3 is TGTGCCATCAAGCGACAGGCCTCCTACGAGCAGTACTTC. As protein: CAIKRQASYEQYF.

This chain connects TRBV28 to TRBJ2-7; TRBD2 agrees at 8 bases. Germline trimming cut 8 bases from V and 0 bases from J; bases unmatched to any gene: 9. The CDR3 has 15 amino acids. Germline V gene lookup returns CDR1 MDHEN and CDR2 SYDVKM. The CDR3 DNA reads as TGTGCCAGCCTCTCCGGGGGGGCGAGCTCCTACGAGCAGTACTTC. Translating gives CASLSGGASSYEQYF.

The V call is TRBV30, the J call TRBJ2-7, with D possibly being TRBD2 (5 bases). The V end was cut by 2 bases, the J end by 2 bases, with 10 bases between. Germline lookup yields CDR1 GTSNPN and CDR2 SVGIG (reference sequence). The CDR3 extends over 13 amino acids. CDR3: CAWSRGKPYEQYF. CDR3 in DNA: TGTGCCTGGAGTCGAGGGAAACCCTACGAGCAGTACTTC.

This clone was picked up one time. J is TRBJ1-1 and V is TRBV29-1; 7 positions agree with TRBD1. The CDR3 covers 12 residues. Germline values: CDR1 SQVTM, CDR2 ANQGSEA. CDR3 sequence reads: CSSQQGRAEAFF. In DNA form, the CDR3 reads TGCAGTTCACAACAGGGGCGGGCTGAAGCTTTCTTT.

The chain couples TRBV5-5 to TRBJ1-1, with D possibly matching TRBD1 (6 bases). The CDR3 spans 15 residues. From germline, CDR1 is SGHKS and CDR2 YYEKEE (reference sequence). V was shortened by 2 bases and J by 4 bases, with 15 bases between the two germline ends. The CDR3 here is CASSFGQSGATEAFF. For the CDR3, the DNA is TGTGCCAGCAGCTTCGGACAGAGCGGGGCCACTGAAGCTTTCTTT.

The V call is TRBV23-1, the J call TRBJ2-7; 9 bases are shared with TRBD1. TRBV23-1 carries the ORF label, with uncertain function. CDR3 size: 20 residues. Unmatched junction bases numbered 17, after V lost 0 bases and J lost 2 bases. CDR3 coding DNA: TGCGCCAGCAGTCAATCGTACGAAGGGACAGGGATTCTTTTCACCTACGAGCAGTACTTC. It translates to CASSQSYEGTGILFTYEQYF.

V and J are TRBV7-8 and TRBJ2-7; 7 bases match TRBD2. CDR1 is SGHVS and CDR2 is FQNEAQ in the germline V gene. V dropped 5 bases and J dropped 5; count of bases not matched to a gene: 3. CDR3 length: 12 residues. CDR3 protein: CASSGRGNEQYF. The CDR3 coding sequence is TGTGCCAGCAGCGGGAGGGGTAACGAGCAGTACTTC.

The chain links TRBV11-2 to TRBJ1-1, with TRBD1 as a possible D gene (5 bases). Trimming took off 4 bases at V and 1 base at J, with 13 bases between the two ends. Germline CDR1 is SGHAT and CDR2 is FQNNGV. The CDR3 is made up of 15 amino acids. The CDR3 DNA reads TGTGCCAGCAGCTCAGGGCTCAGACAGAACACTGAAGCTTTCTTT. Translation gives CASSSGLRQNTEAFF.

This rearrangement joins TRBV7-2 to TRBJ2-5; D unresolved. Germline V gene data show CDR1 as SGHTA and CDR2 as FQGNSA. The CDR3 is made up of 12 amino acids. The V gene lost 3 bases and the J gene lost 5 bases, with 7 bases spanning the gap. The CDR3 loop is CASSFLGETQYF. CDR3 coding DNA: TGTGCCAGCAGCTTCCTCGGGGAGACCCAGTACTTC.

The chain joins TRBV7-2 to TRBJ1-2, with 10 positions matching TRBD1. Germline V gene data show CDR1 as SGHTA and CDR2 as FQGNSA. The ends lost 3 bases at V and 4 bases at J; junction bases unmatched: 8. The CDR3 extends over 16 amino acids. The chain's CDR3 is CASSFMTGGSAYGYTF. DNA for the CDR3: TGTGCCAGCAGCTTTATGACAGGGGGCTCGGCCTATGGCTACACCTTC.

The V gene is TRBV3-1 (or the pseudogene TRBV3-2), the J gene TRBJ1-1; 7 bases line up with TRBD1. The CDR3 runs to 14 residues. Per the germline V gene, CDR1 is LGHDT and CDR2 is YNNKEL (reference sequence). Unmatched junction bases numbered 6, after V lost 1 base and J lost 7 bases. In DNA, the CDR3 is TGTGCCAGCAGCCAAGCCGACAGGGCTATTGAAGCTTTCTTT. Protein product: CASSQADRAIEAFF.

The chain is built from TRBV10-3 and TRBJ2-7, with a weak D call TRBD2 (6 bases). V was trimmed by 6 bases and J by 4 bases, leaving 16 bases between them. CDR3 length: 14 amino acids. From germline, CDR1 is ENHRY and CDR2 SYGVKD. The CDR3 DNA sequence: TGTGCCATCAGCAAATCGGGACTGAGGTACGAGCAGTACTTC. It translates to CAISKSGLRYEQYF.

This chain links TRBV5-1 with TRBJ1-4, with 9 positions matching TRBD1. V lost 2 bases to trimming and J lost 7 bases; unmatched junction nucleotides: 12. Germline V CDR1 and CDR2: SGHRS, YFSETQ. This CDR3 is built from 17 residues. The CDR3 spells CASSLGTNRGLVEKLFF. The CDR3 bases are TGCGCCAGCAGCTTAGGCACGAACAGGGGGCTGGTTGAAAAACTGTTTTTT.

This chain uses TRBV2 with TRBJ2-7, with TRBD2 matching 8 bases. The CDR3 length is 13 residues. The junction had 7 bases not matched to a gene; V was cut back by 8 bases and J by 4 bases. Germline CDR1 SNHLY, CDR2 FYNNEI. The CDR3 DNA follows: TGTGCCAGCTGGACTAGCCTAGAGTACGAGCAGTACTTC. Translating gives CASWTSLEYEQYF.

This sequence joins TRBV5-1 and TRBJ2-5, with a weak D call TRBD2 (6 bases). The germline V gene has CDR1 SGHRS and CDR2 YFSETQ. V was trimmed by 0 bases and J by 2 bases, leaving 8 bases between them. This CDR3 has 14 residues. The CDR3 here is CASSLGGTQETQYF. In nucleotides, the CDR3 is TGCGCCAGCAGCTTGGGCGGGACGCAAGAGACCCAGTACTTC.

CDR3 bases: TGCAGTGCTAGTCGGGGTCTTAGCACAGATACGCAGTATTTT. This gives the protein CSASRGLSTDTQYF. The chain employs TRBV20-1 and TRBJ2-3; tentative D call: TRBD2 (5 bases). CDR1 is DFQATT and CDR2 is SNEGSKA in the germline V gene (reference sequence). The V gene lost 3 bases and the J gene lost 0 bases, with 10 bases spanning the gap. This CDR3 comprises 14 residues.

This chain links TRBV7-9 with TRBJ2-5; tentative D call: TRBD2 (6 bases). CDR3 length: 14 residues. Between the trimmed V and J ends, which lost 5 bases and 2 bases, there was a span of 12 bases. The germline CDR1 and CDR2 sequences are SEHNR and FQNEAQ (reference sequence). The CDR3 nucleotides are TGTGCCAGCAGCCCCCCGGAGGGGCAAGAGACCCAGTACTTC. Its translation is CASSPPEGQETQYF.

The chain is built from TRBV5-1 and TRBJ2-1; TRBD1 is a possible D gene (5 bases). Germline assignment: CDR1 SGHRS and CDR2 YFSETQ. V dropped 2 bases and J dropped 1 base, with 16 bases sitting between them. CDR3 size: 17 residues. The CDR3 sequence is CASSFTGATRSYNEQFF. The CDR3 DNA is TGCGCCAGCAGCTTTACTGGGGCTACACGGTCCTACAATGAGCAGTTCTTC.